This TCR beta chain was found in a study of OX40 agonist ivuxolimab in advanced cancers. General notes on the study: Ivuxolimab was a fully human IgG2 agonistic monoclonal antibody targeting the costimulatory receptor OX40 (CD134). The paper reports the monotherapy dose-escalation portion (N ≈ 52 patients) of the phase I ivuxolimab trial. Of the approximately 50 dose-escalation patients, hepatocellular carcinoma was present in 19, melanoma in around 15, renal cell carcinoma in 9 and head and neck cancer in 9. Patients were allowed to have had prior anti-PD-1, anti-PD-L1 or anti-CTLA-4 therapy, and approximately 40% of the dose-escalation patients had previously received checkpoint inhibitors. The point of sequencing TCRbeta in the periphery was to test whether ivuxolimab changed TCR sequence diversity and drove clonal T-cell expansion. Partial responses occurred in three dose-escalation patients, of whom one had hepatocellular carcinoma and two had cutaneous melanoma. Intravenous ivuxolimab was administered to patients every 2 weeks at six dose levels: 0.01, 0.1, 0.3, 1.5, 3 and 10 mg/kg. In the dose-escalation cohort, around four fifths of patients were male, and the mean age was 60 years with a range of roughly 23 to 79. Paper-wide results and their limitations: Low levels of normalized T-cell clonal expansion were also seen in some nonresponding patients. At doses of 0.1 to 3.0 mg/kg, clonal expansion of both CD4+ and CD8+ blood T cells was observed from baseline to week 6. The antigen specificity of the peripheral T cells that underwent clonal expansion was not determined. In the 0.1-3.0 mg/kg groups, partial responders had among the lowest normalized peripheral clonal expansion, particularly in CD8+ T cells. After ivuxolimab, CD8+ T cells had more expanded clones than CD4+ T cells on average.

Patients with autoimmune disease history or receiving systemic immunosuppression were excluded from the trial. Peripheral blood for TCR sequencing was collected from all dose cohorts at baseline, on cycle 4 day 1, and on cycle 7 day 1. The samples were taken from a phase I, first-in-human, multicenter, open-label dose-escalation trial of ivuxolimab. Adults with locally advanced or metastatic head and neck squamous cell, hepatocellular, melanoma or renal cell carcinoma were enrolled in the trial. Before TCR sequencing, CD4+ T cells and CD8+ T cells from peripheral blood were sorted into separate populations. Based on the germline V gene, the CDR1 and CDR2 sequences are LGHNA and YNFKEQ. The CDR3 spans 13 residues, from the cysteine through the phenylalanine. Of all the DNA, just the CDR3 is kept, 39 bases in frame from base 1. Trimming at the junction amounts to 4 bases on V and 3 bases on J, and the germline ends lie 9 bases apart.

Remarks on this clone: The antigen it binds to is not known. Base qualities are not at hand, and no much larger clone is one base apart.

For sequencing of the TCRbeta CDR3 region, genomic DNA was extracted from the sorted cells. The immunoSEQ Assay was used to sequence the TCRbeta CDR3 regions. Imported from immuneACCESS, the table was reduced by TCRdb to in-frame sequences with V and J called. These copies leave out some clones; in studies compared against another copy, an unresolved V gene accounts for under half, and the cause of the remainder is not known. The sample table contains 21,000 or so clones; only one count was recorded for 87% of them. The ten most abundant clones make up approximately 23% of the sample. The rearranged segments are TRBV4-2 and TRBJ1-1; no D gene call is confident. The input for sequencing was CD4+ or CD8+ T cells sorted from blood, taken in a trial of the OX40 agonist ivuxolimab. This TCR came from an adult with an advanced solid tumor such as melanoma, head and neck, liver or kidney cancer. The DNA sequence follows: TGTGCCAGCAGCCGTATTACGGACACTGAAGCTTTCTTT. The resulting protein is CASSRITDTEAFF.